The T cell receptor beta chain described here comes from a study of blood T cell repertoires in COVID-19. About the study: Some COVID-19 samples were acute and others convalescent; all came from the United States, Italy and Spain.

Enrolled through a virtual design, the participants were between 18 and 89 years of age and came from roughly 22 US areas. Clinical history as reported by participants underpinned cohort assignment. In the study's own analysis: Researchers report that nucleated cell counts were estimated from reference gene primer amplification. The assay was immunoSEQ multiplex PCR, and TCRdb's table has in-frame clones only and misses some. The V and J calls and clone size were taken over from that table, and D and trimming were inferred from the DNA. Among around 250,000 clones, approximately 90% were seen once, and the ten largest hold more than 1%. This CDR3 spans 13 amino acids. In germline, CDR1 is LNHDA, CDR2 SQIVND (reference sequence). V was clipped by 7 bases and J by 3 bases, with 10 bases between them.

This sequence was found in a human donor in a cohort exposed to, infected with or recovered from COVID-19 (not recorded which). The donor label of this sample is uncertain. This chain uses TRBV19 with TRBJ1-5; D may be TRBD1 (5 bases). The source material was PBMCs or T cells enriched from blood (not recorded which). Here the CDR3 reads CASKAGFNQPQHF. The CDR3 DNA sequence: TGTGCCAGTAAGGCAGGGTTCAATCAGCCCCAGCATTTT.